The clone carrying this T cell receptor beta chain was picked up a small number of times. Antigen unknown. The data are from a study of blood T cells in healthy people across ages. Findings of the study overall: More naive CD4+ cells and higher diversity marked long-lived donors relative to aged donors.

A J-beta primer mix and a sample-barcoded 5' primer were used in a second PCR of about 7 to 12 cycles. Every single cDNA molecule received a tag from a template-switch adaptor with 12 random nucleotides. In TCRdb, the 5' RACE reads were re-called with MiXCR into one record per CDR3 protein. The table lists about 1,600,000 distinct CDR3 sequences, 42% of them singletons. This CDR3 comprises 16 residues. CDR1 and CDR2 (germline): SGDLS, YYNGEE. Trimming cost V 0 bases and J 3 bases, with 15 bases left between them. The clonotype originates from a woman aged 18 to 35 in good health. The rearrangement uses TRBV9 and TRBJ2-5; perhaps TRBD2 as D (5 bases). Sequencing used blood. The CDR3 bases are TGTGCCAGCAGCGTAGGAGGGATGGGAAGGAAAGAGACCCAGTACTTC. This gives the protein CASSVGGMGRKETQYF.